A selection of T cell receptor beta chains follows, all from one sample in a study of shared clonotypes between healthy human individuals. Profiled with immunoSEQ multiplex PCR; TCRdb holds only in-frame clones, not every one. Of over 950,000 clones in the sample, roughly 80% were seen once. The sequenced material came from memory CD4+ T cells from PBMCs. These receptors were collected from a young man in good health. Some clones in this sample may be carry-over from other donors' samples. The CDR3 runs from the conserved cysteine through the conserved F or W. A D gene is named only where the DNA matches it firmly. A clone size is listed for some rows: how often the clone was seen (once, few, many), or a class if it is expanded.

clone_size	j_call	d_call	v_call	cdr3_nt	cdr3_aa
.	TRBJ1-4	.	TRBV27	TGTGCCAGCAGTTTCGGGGCGTTCCCGGAAAAACTGTTTTTT	CASSFGAFPEKLFF
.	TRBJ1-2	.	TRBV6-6	TGTGCCAGCAGTACGCCCTCAGGCAGGTACTATGGCTACACCTTC	CASSTPSGRYYGYTF
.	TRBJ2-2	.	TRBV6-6	TGTGCCAGCAGTAAGCGACAGGTGAACACCGGGGAGCTGTTTTTT	CASSKRQVNTGELFF
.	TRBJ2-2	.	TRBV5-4	TGTGCCAGCAGCTTCGGGAGCGACATTTCCATTGGCGGGGAGCTGTTTTTT	CASSFGSDISIGGELFF
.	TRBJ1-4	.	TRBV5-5	TGTGCCAGCAGCGCTCGTCTTCTTTACGCAACTAATGAAAAACTGTTTTTT	CASSARLLYATNEKLFF
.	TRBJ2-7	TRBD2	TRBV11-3	TGTGCCAGCAGCTTCCGCGGGGGGGCTGGCTACGAGCAGTACTTC	CASSFRGGAGYEQYF
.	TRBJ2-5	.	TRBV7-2	TGTGCCAGCAGCTCATCCTGGACCTACCAAGAGACCCAGTACTTC	CASSSSWTYQETQYF
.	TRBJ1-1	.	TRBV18	TGTGCCAGCTCACGGCAGGAAAACACTGAAGCTTTCTTT	CASSRQENTEAFF
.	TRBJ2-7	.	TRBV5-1	TGCGCCAGCAGCTTGGCAACCAGGGGTGTTTCCGAGCAGTACTTC	CASSLATRGVSEQYF
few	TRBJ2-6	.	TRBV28	TGTGCCAGCAGTGACCCGACAGACTCTGGGGCCAACGTCCTGACTTTC	CASSDPTDSGANVLTF
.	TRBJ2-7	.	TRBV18	TGTGCCAGCACCGAGACCCTGAGCTCCTACGAGCAGTACTTC	CASTETLSSYEQYF
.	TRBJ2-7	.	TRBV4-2	TGTGCCAGCAGCCAATCGGACGGCTACGTCTACGAGCAGTACTTC	CASSQSDGYVYEQYF
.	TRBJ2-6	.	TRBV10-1	TGCGCCAGCAGTGAAAGGCAGTCCTCTGGGGCCAACGTCCTGACTTTC	CASSERQSSGANVLTF
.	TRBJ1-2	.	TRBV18	TGTGCCAGCTCACCACAAGTCCGGACAGAGAATGGCTACACCTTC	CASSPQVRTENGYTF
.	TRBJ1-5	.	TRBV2	TGTGCCAGCACCCTGGAGGGAGGAGGGCAGCCCCAGCATTTT	CASTLEGGGQPQHF
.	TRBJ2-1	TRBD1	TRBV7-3	TGTGCCAGCAGCTCGAGGGGGCGCCGTGAGCAGTTCTTC	CASSSRGRREQFF
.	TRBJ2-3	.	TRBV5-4	TGTGCCAGCAGCTTAGGCCTAGGTGCAGATACGCAGTATTTT	CASSLGLGADTQYF